This T cell receptor (beta chain) was captured by sequencing in a study of T cell repertoires in cytomegalovirus infection. Study in general: It was the public TCR beta signatures that indicated both CMV infection and matching HLA type. Points from the study as a whole: Clonotype analysis showed dominance of the ex vivo response by HLA-C-restricted CMV-specific TCR beta clonotypes.

The CDR3 spans 14 residues. V gave up 5 bases and J gave up 2 bases, with 11 bases separating them. Germline CDR1 reads MGHDK; CDR2 reads SYGVNS. At least ten counts were recorded for this clonotype. Its matching antigen is unknown. TCRdb reprocessed the reads via MiXCR and lists one record per CDR3 protein. This table holds about 310,000 distinct CDR3 sequences, 15% to 20% found once. Sequencing was carried out using PBMCs. V usage is TRBV25-1 and J usage is TRBJ2-3; D gene ambiguous. This sequence was found in a human donor in good health (CMV status not recorded). Some clones in this sample may be carry-over from other donors' samples. The CDR3 loop reads CASSRSLSTDTQYF. In DNA form, the CDR3 reads TGTGCCAGCAGTAGATCACTATCCACAGATACGCAGTATTTT.